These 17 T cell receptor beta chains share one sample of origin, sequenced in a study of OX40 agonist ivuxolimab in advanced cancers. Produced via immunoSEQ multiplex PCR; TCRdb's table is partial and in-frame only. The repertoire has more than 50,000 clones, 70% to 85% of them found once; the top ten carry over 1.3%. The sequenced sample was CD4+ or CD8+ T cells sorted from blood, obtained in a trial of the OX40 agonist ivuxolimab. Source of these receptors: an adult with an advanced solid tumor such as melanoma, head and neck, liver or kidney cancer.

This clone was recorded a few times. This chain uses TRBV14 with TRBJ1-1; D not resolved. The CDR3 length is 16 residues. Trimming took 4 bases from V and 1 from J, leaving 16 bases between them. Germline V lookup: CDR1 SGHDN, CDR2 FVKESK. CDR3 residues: CASSPSWALGNTEAFF. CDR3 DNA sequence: TGTGCCAGCAGCCCCTCCTGGGCCCTCGGGAACACTGAAGCTTTCTTT.

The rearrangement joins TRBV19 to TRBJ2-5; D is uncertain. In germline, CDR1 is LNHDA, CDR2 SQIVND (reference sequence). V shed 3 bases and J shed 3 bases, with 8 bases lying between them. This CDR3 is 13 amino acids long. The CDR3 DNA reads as TGTGCCAGTAGTATTATGGGGAAAGAGACCCAGTACTTC. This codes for CASSIMGKETQYF.

CDR3 nucleotides: TGCGCCAGCAGCCTGGGGTCCTTACCTCAAGAGACCCAGTACTTC. Translating it yields CASSLGSLPQETQYF. This chain links TRBV5-1 with TRBJ2-5; D is ambiguous. This CDR3 spans 15 amino acids. V shed 4 bases and J shed 2 bases, with 15 bases lying between them. The germline CDR1 and CDR2 sequences are SGHRS and YFSETQ.

This chain's CDR3 is CASSFPGTNEKLFF. The CDR3 region has the DNA TGTGCCAGCAGCTTTCCAGGAACTAATGAAAAACTGTTTTTT. V gene TRBV5-4 combines with J gene TRBJ1-4, with D unclear. The CDR3 consists of 14 residues. Germline lookup yields CDR1 SGHNT and CDR2 YYREEE (reference sequence). Trimming removed 2 bases from V and 1 base from J, with 6 bases in between.

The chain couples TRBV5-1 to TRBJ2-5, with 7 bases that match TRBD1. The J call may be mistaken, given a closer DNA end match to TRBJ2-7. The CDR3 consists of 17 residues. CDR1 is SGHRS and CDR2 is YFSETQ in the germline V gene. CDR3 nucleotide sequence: TGCGCCAGCAGCTGGAGGTACCCGGGGACAGCCAACGGCGAGCAGTACTTC. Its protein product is CASSWRYPGTANGEQYF.

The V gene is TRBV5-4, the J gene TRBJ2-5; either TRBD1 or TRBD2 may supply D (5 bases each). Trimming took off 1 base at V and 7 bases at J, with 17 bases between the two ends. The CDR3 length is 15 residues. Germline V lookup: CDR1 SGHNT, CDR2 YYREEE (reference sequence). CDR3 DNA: TGTGCCAGCAGCTTGAGGCGTTCGGCTGGGGGGACCCAGTACTTC. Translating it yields CASSLRRSAGGTQYF.

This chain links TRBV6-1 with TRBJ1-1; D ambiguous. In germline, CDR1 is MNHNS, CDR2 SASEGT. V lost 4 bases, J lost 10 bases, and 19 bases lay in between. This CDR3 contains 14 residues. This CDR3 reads CASSGSPPDRIAFF. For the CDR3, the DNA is TGTGCCAGCAGTGGATCCCCACCGGACCGAATAGCTTTCTTT.

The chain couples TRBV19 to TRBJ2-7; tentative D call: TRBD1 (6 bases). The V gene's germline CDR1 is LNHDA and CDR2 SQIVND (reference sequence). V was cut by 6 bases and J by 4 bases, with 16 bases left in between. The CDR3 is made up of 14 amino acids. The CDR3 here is CASSDDRMRYEQYF. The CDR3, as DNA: TGTGCCAGTAGCGATGACAGGATGCGATACGAGCAGTACTTC.

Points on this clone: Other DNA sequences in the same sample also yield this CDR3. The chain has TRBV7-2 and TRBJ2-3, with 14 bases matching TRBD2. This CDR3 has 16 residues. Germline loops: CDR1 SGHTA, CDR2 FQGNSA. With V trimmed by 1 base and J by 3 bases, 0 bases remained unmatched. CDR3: CASSLGLAGGTDTQYF. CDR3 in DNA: TGTGCCAGCAGCTTAGGACTAGCGGGGGGGACAGATACGCAGTATTTT.

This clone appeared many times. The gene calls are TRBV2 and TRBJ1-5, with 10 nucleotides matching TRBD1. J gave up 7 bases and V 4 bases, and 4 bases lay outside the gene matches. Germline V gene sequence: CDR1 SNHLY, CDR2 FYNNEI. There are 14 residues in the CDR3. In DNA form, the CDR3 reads TGTGCCAGCAGTGGACAGGGGGCCAGGCAGCCCCAGCATTTT. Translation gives CASSGQGARQPQHF.

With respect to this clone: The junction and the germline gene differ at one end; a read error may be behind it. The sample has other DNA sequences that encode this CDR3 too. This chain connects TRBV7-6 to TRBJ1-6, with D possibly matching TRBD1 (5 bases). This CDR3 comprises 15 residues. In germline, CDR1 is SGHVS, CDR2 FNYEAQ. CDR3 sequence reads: CASSLVLGDNSPLHF. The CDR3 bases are TGTGCCAGTAGCTTAGTTCTGGGGGATAATTCACCCCTCCACTTT.

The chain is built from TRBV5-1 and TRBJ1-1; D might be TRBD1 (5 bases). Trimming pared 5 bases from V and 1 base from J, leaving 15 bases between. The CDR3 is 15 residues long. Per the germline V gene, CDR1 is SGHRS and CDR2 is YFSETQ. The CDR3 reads CASSYDIGGNTEAFF. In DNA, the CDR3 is TGCGCCAGCAGTTATGATATCGGGGGGAACACTGAAGCTTTCTTT.

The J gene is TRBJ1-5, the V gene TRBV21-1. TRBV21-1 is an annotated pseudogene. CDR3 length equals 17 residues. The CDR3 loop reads CASSKAAAKESNQPQHF. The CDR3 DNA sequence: TGTGCCAGCAGCAAAGCGGCTGCGAAAGAGAGCAATCAGCCCCAGCATTTT.

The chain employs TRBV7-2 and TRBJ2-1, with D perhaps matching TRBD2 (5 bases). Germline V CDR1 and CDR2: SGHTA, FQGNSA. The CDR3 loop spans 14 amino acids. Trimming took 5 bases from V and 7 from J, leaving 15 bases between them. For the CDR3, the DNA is TGTGCCAGCAGCAAGTGGAGTACGGGGAATGAGCAGTTCTTC. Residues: CASSKWSTGNEQFF.

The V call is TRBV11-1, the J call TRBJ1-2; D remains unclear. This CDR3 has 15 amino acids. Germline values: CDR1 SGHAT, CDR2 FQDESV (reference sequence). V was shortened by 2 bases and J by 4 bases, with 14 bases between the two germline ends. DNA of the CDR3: TGTGCCAGCAGCTTAAGCGGCGCCGGGGTCTATGGCTACACCTTC. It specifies CASSLSGAGVYGYTF.

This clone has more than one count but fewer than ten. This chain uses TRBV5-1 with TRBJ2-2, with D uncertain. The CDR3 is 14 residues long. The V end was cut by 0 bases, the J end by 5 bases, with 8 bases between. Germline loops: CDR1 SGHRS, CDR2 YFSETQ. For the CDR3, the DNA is TGCGCCAGCAGCTTGGGCCTGGGTACCGGGGAGCTGTTTTTT. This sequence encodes CASSLGLGTGELFF.

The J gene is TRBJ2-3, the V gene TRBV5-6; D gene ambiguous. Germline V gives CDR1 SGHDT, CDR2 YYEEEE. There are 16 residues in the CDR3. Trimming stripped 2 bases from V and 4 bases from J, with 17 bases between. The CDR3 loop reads CASSFLVGHTSDTQYF. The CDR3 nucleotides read TGTGCCAGCAGCTTCTTGGTAGGGCACACGTCAGATACGCAGTATTTT. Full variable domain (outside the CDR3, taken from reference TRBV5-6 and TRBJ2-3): DAGVTQSPTHLIKTRGQQVTLRCSPKSGHDTVSWYQQALGQGPQFIFQYYEEEERQRGNFPDRFSGHQFPNYSSELNVNALLLGDSALYLCASSFLVGHTSDTQYFGPGTRLTVL.